A selection of T cell receptor beta chains follows, all from one sample in a study of blood T cell repertoires in COVID-19. Profiled with immunoSEQ multiplex PCR; TCRdb holds only in-frame clones, not every one. The sample has some 150,000 clones, approximately 80% seen once. Sequenced material: peripheral blood. These receptors all come from a human donor with acute or convalescent COVID-19. The donor label of this sample is uncertain. The CDR3 runs from the conserved cysteine through the conserved F or W. The D gene is left open where the match is weak. The size entry is marked missing in some rows and otherwise reads once, few, many or a size class.

NA TRBJ1-6 NA TRBV10-3 TGTGCCATCCAGAGCGGAACTTATAATTCACCCCTCCACTTT CAIQSGTYNSPLHF
NA TRBJ2-3 NA TRBV2 TGTGCCAGCAGGGCAGGGTCCCCATTCACAGATACGCAGTATTTT CASRAGSPFTDTQYF
NA TRBJ2-5 NA TRBV4-1 TGCGCCAGCAGCCAGAGGAAAGCGGTAGAGACCCAGTACTTC CASSQRKAVETQYF
NA TRBJ1-5 NA TRBV2 TGTGCCAGCAGTGAAGCGCGCAGGGGACAGCCCCAGCATTTT CASSEARRGQPQHF
TRBD1 TRBJ1-2 NA TRBV9 TGTGCCAGCCAGGGGGGCGTTTCTGGCTACACCTTC CASQGGVSGYTF
NA TRBJ1-2 NA TRBV19 TGTGCCAGTAGTATAGGCCAGGGGATCTATGGCTACACCTTC CASSIGQGIYGYTF
TRBD1 TRBJ2-1 NA TRBV6-5 TGTGCCAGCAGTCAGACAGGGAAGAATGAGCAGTTCTTC CASSQTGKNEQFF
NA TRBJ2-3 once TRBV9 TGTGCCAGCAGCGTAGCTCAGGACTTATTCACAGATACGCAGTATTTT CASSVAQDLFTDTQYF
NA TRBJ1-2 few TRBV5-6 TGTGCCAGCAGCTCGGGGACTAACTATGGCTACACCTTC CASSSGTNYGYTF
NA TRBJ1-3 NA TRBV30 TGTGCCTGGAGTGGTATGTTTTTCTCTGGAAACACCATATATTTT CAWSGMFFSGNTIYF
NA TRBJ1-1 NA TRBV6-2/TRBV6-3 TGTGCCAGCAGTTTCACAGTGAACACTGAAGCTTTCTTT CASSFTVNTEAFF
NA TRBJ1-5 NA TRBV21-1 TGTGCCAGCACTTCCGGGACAGGGGGCTGGGGTCAGCCCCAGCATTTT CASTSGTGGWGQPQHF
TRBD1 TRBJ1-3 NA TRBV5-1 TGCGCCAGCAGCCCTCAGGGGGCGGTCGGAAACACCATATATTTT CASSPQGAVGNTIYF
NA TRBJ1-4 NA TRBV19 TGTGCCAGTAGTGCCCTTGCAGGGGAAAAACTGTTTTTT CASSALAGEKLFF
TRBD1 TRBJ1-5 few TRBV6-5 TGTGCCAGCAGTTGGACAGGGGAAAATCAGCCCCAGCATTTT CASSWTGENQPQHF
NA TRBJ2-7 NA TRBV6-5 TGTGCCAGCAGTTCGTACGACATCTCCTACGAGCAGTACTTC CASSSYDISYEQYF
NA TRBJ1-2 few TRBV7-2 TGTGCCAGCAGCTTTGGGGGCGCCTATGGCTACACCTTC CASSFGGAYGYTF
NA TRBJ1-6 NA TRBV2 TGTGCCAGCAGTGGCTTCGGGGGAGGGGTAAATTCACCCCTCCACTTT CASSGFGGGVNSPLHF
TRBD1 TRBJ1-2 NA TRBV6-5 TGTGCCAGCAGTACCCTGGACAGGGCGAATGGCTACACCTTC CASSTLDRANGYTF
NA TRBJ1-2 NA TRBV2 TGTGCCAGCAGTGAACAGGTCTATGGCTACACCTTC CASSEQVYGYTF
TRBD1 TRBJ1-2 NA TRBV5-4 TGTGCCAGCAGCCTCCGGGACAGGAACTATGGCTACACCTTC CASSLRDRNYGYTF
TRBD2 TRBJ2-1 NA TRBV11-1 TGTGCCAGCAGCCCTAGCCAGGGCGGGGGGGATGAGCAGTTCTTC CASSPSQGGGDEQFF
NA TRBJ1-6 NA TRBV5-8 TGTGCCAGCAGCTGGGGGGATTCACCCCTCCACTTT CASSWGDSPLHF
TRBD1 TRBJ1-2 NA TRBV4-1 TGCGCCAGCAGCCATTGGGACAGGTCTAACTATGGCTACACCTTC CASSHWDRSNYGYTF
NA TRBJ2-5 NA TRBV5-1 TGCGCCAGCAGCCCCGGGACTTCTCAAGAGACCCAGTACTTC CASSPGTSQETQYF
NA TRBJ1-2 NA TRBV2 TGTGCCAGCATGGGGGGGAGGGCTAACTATGGCTACACCTTC CASMGGRANYGYTF
NA TRBJ1-2 NA TRBV5-6 TGTGCCAGCAGCCGGGACACCTTCTACAGCTACACCTTC CASSRDTFYSYTF
TRBD2 TRBJ2-1 NA TRBV7-6 TGTGCCAGCAGCTTTAGCACTAGCGGGGGGGCTAGCAATGAGCAGTTCTTC CASSFSTSGGASNEQFF
NA TRBJ1-1 once TRBV6-5 TGTGCCAGCAGTCAGGGAATGAACACTGAAGCTTTCTTT CASSQGMNTEAFF
NA TRBJ2-3 NA TRBV3-1/TRBV3-2 TGTGCCAGCAGCCCAGGAGGGACTTCGCAGTATTTT CASSPGGTSQYF
NA TRBJ2-1 NA TRBV12-3/TRBV12-4 TGTGCCAGCACCGGCGGTTCCTACAATGAGCAGTTCTTC CASTGGSYNEQFF
TRBD1 TRBJ1-2 NA TRBV11-2 TGTGCCAGCAGCCTCCCCGGGACAGGGGCATATGGCTACACCTTC CASSLPGTGAYGYTF
TRBD2 TRBJ2-3 once TRBV5-5 TGTGCCAGCAGCCCCGGGACTAGCATTCCAGATACGCAGTATTTT CASSPGTSIPDTQYF
NA TRBJ1-5 NA TRBV6-6 TGTGCCAGCAGGGGGGGGCACACTCAGCCCCAGCATTTT CASRGGHTQPQHF
NA TRBJ1-2 NA TRBV11-2 TGTGCCAGCAGCCAAGACAGTAACTATGGCTACACCTTC CASSQDSNYGYTF
TRBD1 TRBJ1-3 once TRBV7-2 TGTGCCAGCAGAGCCGGACAGGGCTCGAACACCATATATTTT CASRAGQGSNTIYF
NA TRBJ2-1 NA TRBV19 TGTGCCAGTAGTACTCCATCGACAGGAGGTAATGAGCAGTTCTTC CASSTPSTGGNEQFF
NA TRBJ1-1 NA TRBV19 TGTGCCAGTTCCCCCCCAGGGAACACTGAAGCTTTCTTT CASSPPGNTEAFF
NA TRBJ1-1 NA TRBV7-9 TGTGCCAGCAGCTTAGGCAGGTTCGGAACTGAAGCTTTCTTT CASSLGRFGTEAFF
TRBD1 TRBJ1-2 NA TRBV15 TGTGCCACCAGCACCGGGACAGGGCGCGTCTATGGCTACACCTTC CATSTGTGRVYGYTF
NA TRBJ1-1 NA TRBV12-3/TRBV12-4 TGTGCCAGCAGTTTGGGGCCAGAAGCTTTCTTT CASSLGPEAFF
NA TRBJ1-4 NA TRBV6-6 TGTGCCAGCAGTTTCACAGGGACCGGTGAAAAACTGTTTTTT CASSFTGTGEKLFF
NA TRBJ2-7 few TRBV18 TGTGCCAGCTCACCGAGTAAAGGGGACATACAGTACTTC CASSPSKGDIQYF
TRBD1 TRBJ1-4 NA TRBV5-6 TGTGCCAGCAGCCTGGCGGGACAGGGGGCCGCGTACGAAAAACTGTTTTTT CASSLAGQGAAYEKLFF
TRBD1 TRBJ1-5 NA TRBV27 TGTGCCAGCAGTGCCCAGACAGGGGGAAATCAGCCCCAGCATTTT CASSAQTGGNQPQHF
NA TRBJ2-2 NA TRBV3-1/TRBV3-2 TGTGCCAGCAGCGGCCGGGATCACACCGGGGAGCTGTTTTTT CASSGRDHTGELFF
NA TRBJ2-2 NA TRBV6-5 TGTGCCAGCAGGGCGGCTAGATCTCACGGGGAGCTGTTTTTT CASRAARSHGELFF
TRBD1 TRBJ2-5 many TRBV3-1/TRBV3-2 TGTGCCAGCAGCCACCTACAGGGGGCCATCGCTGCCGGAGAGACCCAGTACTTC CASSHLQGAIAAGETQYF
NA TRBJ1-2 NA TRBV6-5 TGTGCCAGCAGCAAGGAAGGTGGACAGTCCTATGGCTACACCTTC CASSKEGGQSYGYTF
NA TRBJ1-2 once TRBV6-5 TGTGCCAGCATCGACCGGGAAGGAGGCTACACCTTC CASIDREGGYTF
NA TRBJ1-2 few TRBV10-3 TGTGCCATCAGTGAGTCCACAGGGAATGGCTACACCTTC CAISESTGNGYTF
NA TRBJ2-1 NA TRBV11-2 TGTGCCAGCGGGGGGGGCCCCTCCTACAATGAGCAGTTCTTC CASGGGPSYNEQFF
NA TRBJ1-5 few TRBV6-2/TRBV6-3 TGTGCCAGCAGTTCGGCCGACAGTAGCAATCAGCCCCAGCATTTT CASSSADSSNQPQHF
NA TRBJ1-1 few TRBV5-4 TGTGCCAGCAGCAGACGAGGGGGGGCCTACACTGAAGCTTTCTTT CASSRRGGAYTEAFF
TRBD2 TRBJ2-5 NA TRBV24-1 TGTGCCACCGGGGGACTAGCGGCGGGACGAGAGACCCAGTACTTC CATGGLAAGRETQYF